This TCR beta chain was recorded in a study of blood T cell repertoires in COVID-19. Study-level information: PBMCs, B-cell-depleted T cells, or T cells provided the cDNA or gDNA that made up the material.

As processed by the authors: Scientists estimated how many nucleated cells there were by amplifying reference gene primers. Measured with immunoSEQ multiplex PCR; TCRdb has only the in-frame clones, and not every one. That table supplies the V and J calls and clone size; D and trimming were determined from the DNA. The repertoire holds more than 200,000 clones, about 86% seen once, with about 2.1% in the top ten. The CDR3 length is 14 residues. V lost 7 bases to trimming and J lost 1 base; unmatched junction nucleotides: 7. Looked up from germline, CDR1 is SGDLS and CDR2 is YYNGEE. The sequenced sample was peripheral blood. The genes are TRBV9 and TRBJ2-5, with 7 nucleotides matching TRBD2. This TCR was recovered from a man aged 30 to 45 with active or convalescent COVID-19. As DNA, the CDR3 is TGTGCCAGCGCTAGGGGAGGGCTCCAAGAGACCCAGTACTTC. Protein product: CASARGGLQETQYF.